The next 31 T cell receptor beta chains were all read from a single sample in a study of human thymus T cells. Only in-frame clones appear in the TCRdb table, and some are missing; sequencing was by immunoSEQ multiplex PCR. The sample has some 46,000 clones; approximately 95% are singletons. The sequenced sample was blood. These receptors were obtained from a boy younger than two with a congenital heart defect but otherwise immunologically healthy.

V is TRBV7-2 and J is TRBJ1-4; D unresolved. Germline V gives CDR1 SGHTA, CDR2 FQGNSA. V lost 0 bases to trimming and J lost 8 bases, with 7 bases between them. The CDR3 length is 13 residues. CDR3 coding DNA: TGTGCCAGCAGCTTAGCGCGGAAGGAAAAACTGTTTTTT. Residues: CASSLARKEKLFF.

This clone was detected once. CDR3 region: CASSYGGRVTEAFF. The CDR3 DNA sequence: TGTGCCAGCAGTTACGGGGGCAGGGTGACTGAAGCTTTCTTT. V gene TRBV6-5 combines with J gene TRBJ1-1, with D perhaps TRBD1 (6 bases). The CDR3 has 14 amino acids. Trimming cost V 2 bases and J 5 bases, with 12 bases left between them. Germline V gene sequence: CDR1 MNHEY, CDR2 SVGAGI.

The chain has TRBV7-3 and TRBJ2-3, with 13 nucleotides matching TRBD2. The CDR3 spans 15 residues. CDR1 is SGHTA and CDR2 is FQGTGA in the germline V gene. Losses at the gene ends were 5 bases for V and 4 bases for J; bases not matched to a gene: 3. CDR3 sequence: CASSHTSGGADTQYF. The CDR3 region has the DNA TGTGCCAGCAGCCATACTAGCGGGGGGGCAGATACGCAGTATTTT.

This clone was seen a single time. This chain links TRBV4-3 with TRBJ1-1; 8 nucleotides match TRBD1. CDR3 size: 17 residues. Germline-derived CDR1 and CDR2 are LGHNA and YSLEER. J gave up 0 bases and V 0 bases, and 6 bases lay outside the gene matches. CDR3 loop: CASSQEFAGGMNTEAFF. CDR3 sequence (DNA): TGCGCCAGCAGCCAAGAGTTCGCAGGGGGCATGAACACTGAAGCTTTCTTT.

The chain uses TRBV5-5 and TRBJ1-1; D gene ambiguous. Deletions cut 5 bases from V and 4 bases from J, with 15 bases between. Germline CDR1 is SGHKS and CDR2 is YYEKEE (reference sequence). The CDR3 totals 14 residues. The CDR3 DNA reads as TGTGCCAGCAGTAGTAAGCCCGGGAGCACTGAAGCTTTCTTT. As protein: CASSSKPGSTEAFF.

The V gene is TRBV10-1, the J gene TRBJ2-2, with D uncertain. This CDR3 comprises 12 residues. Germline lookup yields CDR1 WNHNN and CDR2 SYGVQD (reference sequence). V gave up 3 bases and J gave up 5 bases, with 4 bases separating them. CDR3: CASSESTGELFF. Written as DNA, the CDR3 is TGCGCCAGCAGTGAAAGTACCGGGGAGCTGTTTTTT.

This chain connects TRBV5-1 to TRBJ2-5, with no clear D. Looked up from germline, CDR1 is SGHRS and CDR2 is YFSETQ. Trimming removed 0 bases at V and 7 bases at J, with 4 bases between. The CDR3 has 11 residues. The CDR3 nucleotides read TGCGCCAGCAGCTTGGATGGGACCCAGTACTTC. Translated, it gives CASSLDGTQYF.

The rearrangement joins TRBV9 to TRBJ2-1; 12 bases align to TRBD2. Germline CDR1 reads SGDLS; CDR2 reads YYNGEE. The J segment lost 6 bases and the V segment lost 1 base, leaving 2 bases of the junction unmatched. The CDR3 sequence is 15 residues long. CDR3 residues: CASSVPSGGANEQFF. As DNA, the CDR3 is TGTGCCAGCAGCGTACCTAGCGGGGGGGCCAATGAGCAGTTCTTC.

The chain joins TRBV9 to TRBJ2-7; D remains ambiguous. Germline V gene data show CDR1 as SGDLS and CDR2 as YYNGEE. Trimming pared 0 bases from V and 3 bases from J, leaving 10 bases between. The CDR3 has 14 amino acids. Here the CDR3 DNA reads TGTGCCAGCAGCGTAGCGGTTAACGACTACGAGCAGTACTTC. Protein: CASSVAVNDYEQYF.

A single count supports this clone. V is TRBV6-6 and J is TRBJ1-3, with 9 positions matching TRBD1. V lost 5 bases and J lost 4; bases outside the gene matches: 6. The germline gives CDR1 MNHNY, CDR2 SVGAGI (reference sequence). This CDR3 region has 15 residues. CDR3 region: CASSKNRGHGNTIYF. DNA of the CDR3: TGTGCCAGCAGTAAAAACAGGGGGCACGGAAACACCATATATTTT.

The chain combines TRBV28 with TRBJ2-7; the match to TRBD2 covers 7 bases. The junction had 4 bases not matched to a gene; V was cut back by 2 bases and J by 3 bases. This CDR3 region has 14 residues. CDR1 MDHEN and CDR2 SYDVKM come from the germline V gene. The CDR3 region has the DNA TGTGCCAGCAGTTTAGCGGGGGAATACTACGAGCAGTACTTC. Amino acid sequence: CASSLAGEYYEQYF.

V usage is TRBV7-2 and J usage is TRBJ2-7; 8 nucleotides agree with TRBD2. Losses at the gene ends were 1 base for V and 1 base for J; bases not matched to a gene: 0. Germline lookup yields CDR1 SGHTA and CDR2 FQGNSA. The CDR3 is 14 amino acids. In nucleotides, the CDR3 is TGTGCCAGCAGCTTAGTAGCGGGGTCCTACGAGCAGTACTTC. Encoded protein: CASSLVAGSYEQYF. The entire variable domain, with the rest obtained from reference TRBV7-2 and TRBJ2-7, is as follows: GAGVSQSPSNKVTEKGKDVELRCDPISGHTALYWYRQSLGQGLEFLIYFQGNSAPDKSGLPSDRFSAERTGGSVSTLTIQRTQQEDSAVYLCASSLVAGSYEQYFGPGTRLTVT.

In its sample, this clone was seen once. The V and J genes are TRBV27 and TRBJ1-1; tentative D call: TRBD1 (5 bases). CDR3 length: 13 residues. V was pared by 3 bases and J by 0 bases, with 5 bases between. Germline assignment: CDR1 MNHEY and CDR2 SMNVEV (reference sequence). The CDR3 nucleotides read TGTGCCAGCAGTTTCAGGGTGAACACTGAAGCTTTCTTT. Encoded protein: CASSFRVNTEAFF.

The chain is built from TRBV5-4 and TRBJ2-7; 10 bases are shared with TRBD2. Germline lookup yields CDR1 SGHNT and CDR2 YYREEE (reference sequence). The V segment lost 3 bases and the J segment 2 bases; nucleotides outside the gene matches: 5. This CDR3 spans 15 amino acids. For the CDR3, the DNA is TGTGCCAGCAGCTCCGAGCGGGGGGGCCCCTACGAGCAGTACTTC. It translates to CASSSERGGPYEQYF.

For the CDR3, the DNA is TGTGCCAGTAGTTCCTCGGCCCGCCAGGAGCAGTACTTC. This sequence encodes CASSSSARQEQYF. The J gene is TRBJ2-7, the V gene TRBV19; D ambiguous. The CDR3 covers 13 residues. From germline, CDR1 is LNHDA and CDR2 SQIVND (reference sequence). The germline V and J ends were trimmed by 5 bases and 7 bases, with 15 bases remaining between them.

CDR3 amino acids: CASSGRGRTSSGANVLTF. In DNA, the CDR3 is TGCGCCAGCAGCGGCCGGGGGCGTACAAGCTCTGGGGCCAACGTCCTGACTTTC. The chain employs TRBV5-1 and TRBJ2-6, with D tentatively TRBD1 or TRBD2 (6 bases each). The germline gives CDR1 SGHRS, CDR2 YFSETQ. V lost 4 bases and J lost 0, with 17 bases in between. This CDR3 has 18 amino acids.

The rearrangement joins TRBV20-1 to TRBJ2-7; D remains ambiguous. From germline, CDR1 is DFQATT and CDR2 SNEGSKA (reference sequence). Trimming removed 2 bases at V and 2 bases at J, with 4 bases between. The CDR3 contains 11 residues. CDR3 nucleotides: TGCAGTGCTAGACAGGCCTACGAGCAGTACTTC. Its protein product is CSARQAYEQYF.

V usage is TRBV4-2 and J usage is TRBJ2-3; D remains ambiguous. V was trimmed by 2 bases and J by 4 bases, leaving 4 bases between them. The CDR3 consists of 12 residues. Germline assignment: CDR1 LGHNA and CDR2 YNFKEQ. The CDR3 DNA reads as TGTGCCAGCAGCCAACTAGCAGATACGCAGTATTTT. Translation gives CASSQLADTQYF.

CDR3 loop: CASSSGSYGYTF. CDR3 nucleotides: TGTGCCAGCTCCTCGGGGAGCTATGGCTACACCTTC. The chain carries TRBV7-9 and TRBJ1-2; D is uncertain. Trimming took 8 bases from V and 4 from J, leaving 11 bases between them. The CDR3 contains 12 residues. From germline, CDR1 is SEHNR and CDR2 FQNEAQ (reference sequence).

The chain is built from TRBV4-3 and TRBJ2-1; 10 nucleotides line up with TRBD2. V dropped 2 bases and J dropped 4; count of bases not matched to a gene: 2. The CDR3 loop spans 15 amino acids. Germline values: CDR1 LGHNA, CDR2 YSLEER. The DNA for the CDR3 is TGCGCCAGCAGCCAAAGCGGGGGGGTATACAATGAGCAGTTCTTC. It specifies CASSQSGGVYNEQFF.

This clone showed up just a few times. The chain joins TRBV5-1 to TRBJ1-2; no firm D call. Between the trimmed V and J ends, which lost 4 bases and 8 bases, there was a span of 21 bases. The CDR3 is made up of 15 amino acids. Germline V gene sequence: CDR1 SGHRS, CDR2 YFSETQ. The CDR3 here is CASSPHGEGGRGYTF. The CDR3 DNA reads TGCGCCAGCAGCCCCCATGGTGAGGGAGGACGAGGCTACACCTTC.

The chain employs TRBV5-1 and TRBJ2-3; the D is unclear. Germline V gives CDR1 SGHRS, CDR2 YFSETQ. The germline V and J ends were trimmed by 1 base and 1 base, with 4 bases remaining between them. The CDR3 consists of 13 residues. CDR3 coding DNA: TGCGCCAGCAGCTTGCAGGGCACAGATACGCAGTATTTT. Translation gives CASSLQGTDTQYF. The variable domain in full, completed from reference TRBV5-1 and TRBJ2-3, reads KAGVTQTPRYLIKTRGQQVTLSCSPISGHRSVSWYQQTPGQGLQFLFEYFSETQRNKGNFPGRFSGRQFSNSRSEMNVSTLELGDSALYLCASSLQGTDTQYFGPGTRLTVL.

The chain joins TRBV28 to TRBJ1-3; D is perhaps TRBD1 (5 bases). Trimming removed 6 bases from V and 7 bases from J, with 13 bases in between. From germline, CDR1 is MDHEN and CDR2 SYDVKM. This CDR3 comprises 13 residues. This CDR3 reads CASSPRERNTIYF. CDR3 in DNA: TGTGCCAGCAGCCCCAGGGAAAGGAACACCATATATTTT.

This clone was seen a single time. The chain has TRBV30 and TRBJ1-1; TRBD1 agrees at 7 bases. The CDR3 covers 11 residues. With 2 bases clipped from V and 10 bases from J, the junction kept 4 bases outside the gene matches. The germline V gene encodes CDR1 GTSNPN and CDR2 SVGIG (reference sequence). CDR3 region: CAWSPQGGAFF. In DNA, the CDR3 is TGTGCCTGGAGTCCCCAGGGGGGAGCTTTCTTT.

This rearrangement joins TRBV11-3 to TRBJ2-2; 7 nucleotides agree with TRBD2. The CDR3 has 12 amino acids. J gave up 7 bases and V 4 bases, and 0 bases lay outside the gene matches. The germline gives CDR1 SGHNT, CDR2 YENEEA. CDR3 DNA sequence: TGTGCCAGCAGCTGGGGGGGCGGGGAGCTGTTTTTT. Protein: CASSWGGGELFF.

The chain links TRBV5-7 to TRBJ2-7; D is uncertain. TRBV5-7 is known as an ORF, though its function is uncertain. CDR3 length: 14 amino acids. Trimming took 5 bases from V and 0 from J, leaving 12 bases between them. The CDR3 loop reads CASRADRFSYEQYF. In nucleotides, the CDR3 is TGTGCCAGCAGAGCCGACCGGTTCTCCTACGAGCAGTACTTC.

This clone appeared a single time. The chain employs TRBV6-6 and TRBJ1-6; D unclear. Germline CDR1 and CDR2: MNHNY and SVGAGI (reference sequence). This CDR3 has 14 amino acids. The ends were cut back, 2 bases at V and 9 bases at J, with 11 bases in the middle. In DNA form, the CDR3 reads TGTGCCAGCAGTTACCTGGGTCGGGTTTCACCCCTCCACTTT. It is translated as CASSYLGRVSPLHF.

The chain carries TRBV7-3 and TRBJ2-7; D remains unclear. The CDR3 has 11 residues. The germline V gene encodes CDR1 SGHTA and CDR2 FQGTGA. V was shortened by 4 bases and J by 2 bases, with 3 bases between the two germline ends. Here the CDR3 DNA reads TGTGCCAGCAGCTCCACCTACGAGCAGTACTTC. This encodes CASSSTYEQYF.

This clone has more than one count but fewer than ten. The rearrangement uses TRBV7-2 and TRBJ1-1; D possibly corresponds to TRBD1 (6 bases). Germline CDR1 is SGHTA and CDR2 is FQGNSA. This CDR3 is 13 amino acids long. With 3 bases removed from V and 1 base from J, the gap between germline ends came to 6 bases. This CDR3 is CASSLGQNTEAFF. CDR3 DNA sequence: TGTGCCAGCAGCTTGGGACAGAACACTGAAGCTTTCTTT.

CDR3 sequence reads: CASSSLTSTDTQYF. The CDR3 bases are TGTGCCAGCAGCTCCTTGACTAGCACAGATACGCAGTATTTT. J is TRBJ2-3 and V is TRBV7-6; D is unclear. Germline V gives CDR1 SGHVS, CDR2 FNYEAQ. V was pared by 4 bases and J by 0 bases, with 8 bases between. The CDR3 is 14 residues long.

The rearrangement uses TRBV9 and TRBJ2-1; 8 bases are shared with TRBD2. The CDR3 runs to 15 residues. Trimming removed 3 bases from V and 4 bases from J; junction bases left unmatched: 6. CDR1 and CDR2 (germline): SGDLS, YYNGEE. In nucleotides, the CDR3 is TGTGCCAGCAGCGGACAGCGGGGGTTGTACAATGAGCAGTTCTTC. It yields the protein CASSGQRGLYNEQFF.